These 27 T cell receptor beta chains came from one sample sequenced in a study of technical replicates of blood from a few donors. Some clones are missing from TCRdb's copy, which holds only in-frame ones; the method was immunoSEQ multiplex PCR. Seen here are tens of thousands of clones, 85% to 95% observed once, and the top ten hold about 0.25%. Sequences were obtained from T cells isolated from PBMCs. These receptors all stem from a human donor in good health.

J is TRBJ1-2 and V is TRBV28; no firm D call. The CDR3 totals 12 residues. Deletions cut 8 bases from V and 8 bases from J, with 15 bases between. Looked up from germline, CDR1 is MDHEN and CDR2 is SYDVKM. CDR3 amino acids: CASHRVEQGYTF. CDR3 nucleotide sequence: TGTGCCAGCCATCGAGTCGAACAGGGCTACACCTTC.

The DNA of the CDR3 is TGCAGCGTTGGGAGCAGCTCTGGAAACACCATATATTTT. This sequence encodes CSVGSSSGNTIYF. This rearrangement joins TRBV29-1 to TRBJ1-3; no definite D call. The CDR3 sequence is 13 residues long. CDR1 SQVTM and CDR2 ANQGSEA come from the germline V gene. V was pared by 4 bases and J by 0 bases, with 7 bases between.

The chain recombines TRBV19 with TRBJ1-5; 10 bases align to TRBD1. Per germline, CDR1 LNHDA and CDR2 SQIVND (reference sequence). This CDR3 has 19 residues. V dropped 3 bases and J dropped 7; count of bases not matched to a gene: 18. CDR3 DNA sequence: TGTGCCAGTAGTATGGGGGACGGACAGGGGGTTGTAGGCAGGCAGCCCCAGCATTTT. Amino acid sequence: CASSMGDGQGVVGRQPQHF.

This chain links TRBV27 with TRBJ1-2; D gene ambiguous. This CDR3 is 14 amino acids long. Deletions cut 3 bases from V and 4 bases from J, with 12 bases between. Germline values: CDR1 MNHEY, CDR2 SMNVEV (reference sequence). CDR3 DNA sequence: TGTGCCAGCAGTTTTCGTGCGGAAGGCTATGGCTACACCTTC. Encoded protein: CASSFRAEGYGYTF.

This chain links TRBV7-6 with TRBJ2-7, with 8 bases lining up with TRBD1. Per the germline V gene, CDR1 is SGHVS and CDR2 is FNYEAQ. CDR3 length: 15 residues. Unmatched junction bases numbered 9, after V lost 5 bases and J lost 3 bases. The CDR3 DNA sequence: TGTGCCAGCAGCCGAGGACAGGGAGAGGTCTACGAGCAGTACTTC. Encoded protein: CASSRGQGEVYEQYF.

J is TRBJ1-5 and V is TRBV7-9; 10 nucleotides match TRBD1. From germline, CDR1 is SEHNR and CDR2 FQNEAQ (reference sequence). J lost 0 bases, V lost 5 bases, and 13 bases had no gene match. The CDR3 totals 19 residues. The DNA for the CDR3 is TGTGCCAGCAGCGCCACCGGGACAGGGGTTTCCCTTAGCAATCAGCCCCAGCATTTT. This codes for CASSATGTGVSLSNQPQHF.

V is TRBV19 and J is TRBJ2-3, with 12 bases aligning to TRBD2. Germline V gives CDR1 LNHDA, CDR2 SQIVND (reference sequence). The CDR3 is 16 amino acids. Trimming cost V 2 bases and J 4 bases; bases outside gene matches: 4. DNA for the CDR3: TGTGCCAGTAGTATAAGCCTAGCGGGAGGGCCAGATACGCAGTATTTT. Translated: CASSISLAGGPDTQYF.

The chain combines TRBV28 with TRBJ1-2; D gene unclear. Germline CDR1 and CDR2: MDHEN and SYDVKM. The CDR3 spans 13 residues. The CDR3: CGTFQIINYGYTF. In DNA form, the CDR3 reads TGTGGTACATTCCAAATCATTAACTATGGCTACACCTTC.

The gene calls are TRBV27 and TRBJ1-1; D is possibly TRBD1 (5 bases). This CDR3 has 12 amino acids. Between the trimmed V and J ends, which lost 5 bases and 1 base, there was a span of 5 bases. In germline, CDR1 is MNHEY, CDR2 SMNVEV (reference sequence). The CDR3 region is CASSQGNTEAFF. The DNA for the CDR3 is TGTGCCAGCAGTCAGGGGAACACTGAAGCTTTCTTT.

This chain joins TRBV5-8 and TRBJ2-3, with D maybe TRBD2 (5 bases). Trimming cost V 1 base and J 6 bases, with 9 bases left between them. The CDR3 is made up of 13 amino acids. CDR1 and CDR2 from the germline V gene are SGHTS and YDEGEE. The CDR3 spells CASSLRTGDTQYF. The DNA for the CDR3 is TGTGCCAGCAGCTTGCGTACGGGGGATACGCAGTATTTT.

The genes are TRBV7-9 and TRBJ2-3; possibly TRBD2 for D (6 bases). Trimming shortened V by 0 bases and J by 1 base, and 11 bases separated the two germline ends. Germline CDR1 and CDR2: SEHNR and FQNEAQ (reference sequence). This CDR3 is built from 16 residues. The CDR3 DNA sequence: TGTGCCAGCAGCTTAGCCCGGGACTCCCGCACAGATACGCAGTATTTT. Translating gives CASSLARDSRTDTQYF.

The V gene is TRBV2, the J gene TRBJ2-7, with D tentatively TRBD2 (6 bases). The CDR3 length is 14 residues. Germline values: CDR1 SNHLY, CDR2 FYNNEI. Trimming left V 7 bases short and J 12 bases short, with 25 bases between. CDR3 nucleotide sequence: TGTGCCAGCAAAACCGTTACACGGGAGTTTGCGCCGTACTTC. Translating gives CASKTVTREFAPYF.

Here the CDR3 DNA reads TGTGCCAGCTCCGAGCGGGAGACGTCCGAGACCCAGTACTTC. Its protein product is CASSERETSETQYF. The chain couples TRBV7-9 to TRBJ2-5; 8 nucleotides match TRBD2. V lost 8 bases, J lost 5 bases, and 10 bases stayed unmatched. This CDR3 contains 14 residues. The germline V gene has CDR1 SEHNR and CDR2 FQNEAQ (reference sequence).

This rearrangement joins TRBV5-8 to TRBJ1-5; D call uncertain. This CDR3 is 13 amino acids long. V shed 2 bases and J shed 4 bases, with 7 bases lying between them. The germline CDR1 and CDR2 sequences are SGHTS and YDEGEE. CDR3 coding DNA: TGTGCCAGCAGCTTTGAGGCTAATCAGCCCCAGCATTTT. Its protein product is CASSFEANQPQHF.

The chain has TRBV27 and TRBJ1-1, with D tentatively TRBD1 (5 bases). There are 14 residues in the CDR3. Germline assignment: CDR1 MNHEY and CDR2 SMNVEV (reference sequence). V lost 4 bases and J lost 0, with 9 bases in between. CDR3 in amino acids: CASSYAGMNTEAFF. The CDR3 region has the DNA TGTGCCAGCAGTTACGCAGGGATGAACACTGAAGCTTTCTTT.

The rearrangement links TRBV6-5 to TRBJ2-1; tentative D call: TRBD1 (5 bases). This CDR3 contains 12 residues. With 6 bases removed from V and 3 bases from J, the gap between germline ends came to 6 bases. The germline CDR1 and CDR2 sequences are MNHEY and SVGAGI. The CDR3 is CASSQGYNEQFF. CDR3 DNA sequence: TGTGCCAGCAGCCAGGGCTACAATGAGCAGTTCTTC.

This chain joins TRBV7-3 and TRBJ1-2; 7 nucleotides align to TRBD1. Germline V gene sequence: CDR1 SGHTA, CDR2 FQGTGA. V lost 5 bases to trimming and J lost 8 bases; unmatched junction nucleotides: 14. This CDR3 contains 15 residues. CDR3 sequence (DNA): TGTGCCAGCAGCCCCACGCTTTCGACAGGGAGGGGCTACACCTTC. Protein sequence: CASSPTLSTGRGYTF.

The chain employs TRBV19 and TRBJ2-6, with 8 bases fitting TRBD1. Trimming removed 6 bases from V and 1 base from J; junction bases left unmatched: 14. This CDR3 region has 19 residues. Germline CDR1 reads LNHDA; CDR2 reads SQIVND (reference sequence). DNA of the CDR3: TGTGCCAGTAGCAGTCTTTTAAGGACAGGGCAATCTGGGGCCAACGTCCTGACTTTC. This gives the protein CASSSLLRTGQSGANVLTF.

In DNA form, the CDR3 reads TGTGCCAGCTCACCCCAGGGGGCCGGCAATGAGCAGTTCTTC. It translates to CASSPQGAGNEQFF. The chain couples TRBV18 to TRBJ2-1; 8 nucleotides align to TRBD1. Germline V gene lookup returns CDR1 KGHSH and CDR2 LQKENI. J lost 6 bases, V lost 3 bases, and 4 bases had no gene match. The CDR3 has 14 residues.

The CDR3 sequence: CASSSAGQGAYEQYF. In nucleotides, the CDR3 is TGCGCCAGCAGTTCGGCCGGACAGGGGGCCTACGAGCAGTACTTC. J is TRBJ2-7 and V is TRBV10-1; 10 positions agree with TRBD1. V shed 5 bases and J 2 bases; nucleotides not matched to a gene: 6. The CDR3 sequence is 15 residues long. Germline CDR1 WNHNN, CDR2 SYGVQD (reference sequence).

This sequence joins TRBV7-9 and TRBJ1-6; TRBD1 agrees at 8 bases. Germline values: CDR1 SEHNR, CDR2 FQNEAQ (reference sequence). CDR3 size: 13 residues. V dropped 5 bases and J dropped 10; count of bases not matched to a gene: 4. The CDR3 sequence is CASSRDRSSPLHF. In nucleotides, the CDR3 is TGTGCCAGCAGCAGGGACAGGTCGTCACCCCTCCACTTT.

This clone was seen more than once but under ten times. The chain joins TRBV28 to TRBJ1-2, with 7 bases that match TRBD1. The CDR3 spans 14 residues. V was clipped by 6 bases and J by 6 bases; unmatched bases: 10. Germline assignment: CDR1 MDHEN and CDR2 SYDVKM. DNA of the CDR3: TGTGCCAGCAGCACAACAGGGGAAACTCATGGCTACACCTTC. This sequence encodes CASSTTGETHGYTF.

The chain recombines TRBV7-9 with TRBJ2-5, with 7 nucleotides matching TRBD1. Germline CDR1 reads SEHNR; CDR2 reads FQNEAQ (reference sequence). The V and J ends lost 8 bases and 2 bases, in that order; junction bases with no gene match: 5. The CDR3 totals 13 residues. CDR3 region: CASGPTGQETQYF. Written as DNA, the CDR3 is TGTGCCAGCGGCCCGACAGGGCAAGAGACCCAGTACTTC.

The gene calls are TRBV15 and TRBJ2-5; a weak D match, TRBD1 (6 bases). Germline CDR1 and CDR2: LNHNV and YYDKDF (reference sequence). Trimming took 2 bases from V and 0 from J, leaving 22 bases between them. This CDR3 region has 19 residues. The CDR3 region is CATSRSIHRDTRYQETQYF. The CDR3 DNA is TGTGCCACCAGCAGAAGTATACACCGGGACACCAGGTACCAAGAGACCCAGTACTTC.

The chain is built from TRBV5-1 and TRBJ1-2, with D possibly being TRBD1 (6 bases). Germline V gene lookup returns CDR1 SGHRS and CDR2 YFSETQ. The CDR3 loop spans 13 amino acids. Trimming removed 4 bases from V and 7 bases from J, with 14 bases in between. CDR3 loop: CASSETRGFGYTF. CDR3 bases: TGCGCCAGCAGCGAGACCAGGGGTTTTGGCTACACCTTC.

The chain has TRBV29-1 and TRBJ2-2, with unresolved D. Per germline, CDR1 SQVTM and CDR2 ANQGSEA. The CDR3 is made up of 13 amino acids. V was shortened by 5 bases and J by 4 bases, with 11 bases between the two germline ends. CDR3 amino acids: CSVLEQITGELFF. The CDR3 nucleotides are TGCAGCGTTTTAGAACAGATCACCGGGGAGCTGTTTTTT.

This clone was seen only once. The rearrangement links TRBV5-1 to TRBJ2-7; weak D call: TRBD1 (6 bases). Germline values: CDR1 SGHRS, CDR2 YFSETQ. The CDR3 spans 14 residues. With 4 bases removed from V and 0 bases from J, the gap between germline ends came to 11 bases. In DNA form, the CDR3 reads TGCGCCAGCAGCACCCTACAGGGCTCCTACGAGCAGTACTTC. Its protein product is CASSTLQGSYEQYF.